This paragraph covers one TCR beta chain sequence. The record originates from a study of blood T cell repertoires in COVID-19. TCRdb keeps only in-frame clones here, not all; method: immunoSEQ multiplex PCR. There are about 140,000 clones in the sample; around nine tenths occur only once, and under 12% lies in the top ten. V lost 8 bases to trimming and J lost 1 base, with 5 bases between them. This CDR3 is 11 amino acids long. CDR1 is MDHEN, CDR2 SYDVKM, per germline. This chain joins TRBV28 and TRBJ1-1; unclear D gene. Sample: peripheral blood. The TCR sequence derives from a man aged 45-65 years with active or convalescent COVID-19. The CDR3 spells CASAGNTEAFF. The CDR3, as DNA: TGTGCCAGCGCAGGGAACACTGAAGCTTTCTTT.